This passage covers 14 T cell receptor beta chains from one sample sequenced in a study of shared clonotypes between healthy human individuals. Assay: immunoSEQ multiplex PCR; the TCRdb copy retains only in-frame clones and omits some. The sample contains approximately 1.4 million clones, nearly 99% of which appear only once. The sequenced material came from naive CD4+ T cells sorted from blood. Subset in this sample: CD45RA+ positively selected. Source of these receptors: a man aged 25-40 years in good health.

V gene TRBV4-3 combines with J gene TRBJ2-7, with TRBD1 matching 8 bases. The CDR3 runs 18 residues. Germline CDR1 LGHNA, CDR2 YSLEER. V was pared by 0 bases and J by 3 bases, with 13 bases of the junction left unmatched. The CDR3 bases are TGCGCCAGCAGCCAAGACTTGACGGGTTCAGGGGGCGTCTACGAGCAGTACTTC. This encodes CASSQDLTGSGGVYEQYF.

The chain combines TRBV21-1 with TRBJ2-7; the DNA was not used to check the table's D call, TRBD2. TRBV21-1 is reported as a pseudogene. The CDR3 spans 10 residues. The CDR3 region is CASSKSVQYF. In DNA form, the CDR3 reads TGTGCCAGCAGCAAGTCGGTGCAGTACTTC.

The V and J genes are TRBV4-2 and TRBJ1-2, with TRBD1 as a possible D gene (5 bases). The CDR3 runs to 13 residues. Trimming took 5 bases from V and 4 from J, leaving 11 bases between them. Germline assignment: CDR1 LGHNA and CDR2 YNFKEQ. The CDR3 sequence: CASSGGDGYGYTF. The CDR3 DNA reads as TGTGCCAGCAGCGGCGGGGACGGCTATGGCTACACCTTC.

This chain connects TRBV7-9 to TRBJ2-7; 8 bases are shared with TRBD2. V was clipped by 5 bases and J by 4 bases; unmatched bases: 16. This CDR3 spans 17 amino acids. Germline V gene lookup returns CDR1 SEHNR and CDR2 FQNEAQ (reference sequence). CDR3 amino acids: CASSPPGTRGASYEQYF. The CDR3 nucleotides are TGTGCCAGCAGCCCCCCAGGGACTAGAGGCGCCTCGTACGAGCAGTACTTC.

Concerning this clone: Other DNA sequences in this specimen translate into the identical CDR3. Here the CDR3 DNA reads TGCAGCGTCGACAGGGGGAGCTCCTACAATGAGCAGTTCTTC. Translated, it gives CSVDRGSSYNEQFF. This sequence joins TRBV29-1 and TRBJ2-1; 9 nucleotides line up with TRBD1. The CDR3 length is 14 residues. Germline-derived CDR1 and CDR2 are SQVTM and ANQGSEA. J gave up 0 bases and V 6 bases, and 3 bases lay outside the gene matches.

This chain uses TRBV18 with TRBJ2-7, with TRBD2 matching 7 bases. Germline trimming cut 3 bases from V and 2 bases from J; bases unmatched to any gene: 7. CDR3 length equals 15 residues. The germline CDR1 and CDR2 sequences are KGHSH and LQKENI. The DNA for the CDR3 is TGTGCCAGCTCACCTGCGAGCGGGAACGCCTACGAGCAGTACTTC. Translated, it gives CASSPASGNAYEQYF.

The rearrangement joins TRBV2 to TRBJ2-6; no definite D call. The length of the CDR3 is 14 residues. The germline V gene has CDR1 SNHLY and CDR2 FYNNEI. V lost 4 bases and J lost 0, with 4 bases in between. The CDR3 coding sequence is TGTGCCAGCAGTGTAAGCTCTGGGGCCAACGTCCTGACTTTC. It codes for CASSVSSGANVLTF.

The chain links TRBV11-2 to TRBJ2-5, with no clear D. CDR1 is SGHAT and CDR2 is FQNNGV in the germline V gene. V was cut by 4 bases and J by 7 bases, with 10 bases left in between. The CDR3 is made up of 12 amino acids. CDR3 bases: TGTGCCAGCAGCTCCCCCGCGCGGACCCAGTACTTC. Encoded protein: CASSSPARTQYF.

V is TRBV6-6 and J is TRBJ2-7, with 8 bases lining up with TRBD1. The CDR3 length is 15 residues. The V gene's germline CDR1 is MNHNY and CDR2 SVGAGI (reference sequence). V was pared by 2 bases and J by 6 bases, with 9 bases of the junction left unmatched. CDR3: CASSYGQGAVTEQYF. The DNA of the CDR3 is TGTGCCAGCAGTTACGGGCAGGGGGCTGTAACCGAGCAGTACTTC.

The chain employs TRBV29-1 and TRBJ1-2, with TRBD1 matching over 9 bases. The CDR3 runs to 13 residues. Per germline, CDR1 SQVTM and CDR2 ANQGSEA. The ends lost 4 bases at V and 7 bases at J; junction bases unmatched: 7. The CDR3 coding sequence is TGCAGCGTTGGGGGACAGGGTTCACGTGGCTACACCTTC. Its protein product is CSVGGQGSRGYTF.

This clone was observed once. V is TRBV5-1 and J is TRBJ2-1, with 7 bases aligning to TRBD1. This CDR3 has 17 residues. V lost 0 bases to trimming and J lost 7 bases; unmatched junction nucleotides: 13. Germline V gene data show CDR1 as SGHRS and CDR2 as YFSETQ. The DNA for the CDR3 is TGCGCCAGCAGCTTGGGGACAGGTTATTTGGGTTTTAATGAGCAGTTCTTC. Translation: CASSLGTGYLGFNEQFF.

This CDR3 is CATSRERSHAYGYTF. DNA of the CDR3: TGTGCCACCAGCAGAGAACGCAGTCATGCGTATGGCTACACCTTC. The rearrangement links TRBV15 to TRBJ1-2; D is undetermined. Between the trimmed V and J ends, which lost 0 bases and 5 bases, there was a span of 13 bases. The CDR3 extends over 15 amino acids. Germline V gene lookup returns CDR1 LNHNV and CDR2 YYDKDF (reference sequence).

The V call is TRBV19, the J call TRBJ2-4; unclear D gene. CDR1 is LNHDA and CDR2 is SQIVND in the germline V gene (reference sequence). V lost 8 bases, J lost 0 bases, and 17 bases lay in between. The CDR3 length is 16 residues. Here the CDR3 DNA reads TGTGCCAGTTCTAATCCTCCCCAGGTAGCCAAAAACATTCAGTACTTC. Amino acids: CASSNPPQVAKNIQYF.

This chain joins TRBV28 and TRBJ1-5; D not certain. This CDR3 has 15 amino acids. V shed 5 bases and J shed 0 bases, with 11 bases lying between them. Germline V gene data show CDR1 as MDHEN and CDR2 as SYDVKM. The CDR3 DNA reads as TGTGCCAGCAGTCCCCTGGAGGGTAGCAATCAGCCCCAGCATTTT. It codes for CASSPLEGSNQPQHF. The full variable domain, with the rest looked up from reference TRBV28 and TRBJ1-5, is DVKVTQSSRYLVKRTGEKVFLECVQDMDHENMFWYRQDPGLGLRLIYFSYDVKMKEKGDIPEGYSVSREKKERFSLILESASTNQTSMYLCASSPLEGSNQPQHFGDGTRLSIL.